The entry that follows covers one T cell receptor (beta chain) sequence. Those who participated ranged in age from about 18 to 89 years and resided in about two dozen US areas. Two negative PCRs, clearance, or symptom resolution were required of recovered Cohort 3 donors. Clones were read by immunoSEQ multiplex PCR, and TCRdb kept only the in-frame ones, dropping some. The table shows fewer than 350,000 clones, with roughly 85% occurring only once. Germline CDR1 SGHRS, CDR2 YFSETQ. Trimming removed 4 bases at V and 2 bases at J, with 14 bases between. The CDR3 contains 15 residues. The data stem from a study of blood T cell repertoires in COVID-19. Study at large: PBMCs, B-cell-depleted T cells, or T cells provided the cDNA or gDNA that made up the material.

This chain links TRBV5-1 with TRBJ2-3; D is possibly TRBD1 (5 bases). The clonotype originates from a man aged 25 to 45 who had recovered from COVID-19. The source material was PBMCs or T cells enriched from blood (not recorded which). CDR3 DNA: TGCGCCAGCAGCCCGGCGCCAGGGTTCACAGATACGCAGTATTTT. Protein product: CASSPAPGFTDTQYF.